This entry lists 2 T cell receptor beta chains sequenced from one sample in a study of blood T cells in healthy people across ages. Sample-barcoded 5' priming and a J-beta primer mix drove a second PCR of 7 to 11 cycles. MiXCR, run by TCRdb on the 5' RACE reads, gives a single entry per CDR3 protein. The sample gives 650,000 to 1,000,000 distinct CDR3 sequences, roughly 40% of which show up once; approximately 12% is in the top ten. Sample: blood. Every receptor here comes from a man between 18 and 35 years old in good health.

A remark on this clonotype: The germline gene is not matched at one end of the junction; a read error may be the cause. V gene TRBV27 combines with J gene TRBJ1-2, with D hard to call. Germline CDR1 MNHEY, CDR2 SMNVEV (reference sequence). The CDR3 runs 11 residues. CDR3 coding DNA: TGTGCCAGCGGGCAGAACTATGGCTGCACCTTC. This sequence encodes CASGQNYGCTF.

This clonotype occurred many times. The chain joins TRBV7-3 to TRBJ2-1, with TRBD1 matching 7 bases. V lost 1 base, J lost 6 bases, and 6 bases stayed unmatched. The CDR3 is 15 residues long. Germline loops: CDR1 SGHTA, CDR2 FQGTGA. CDR3 sequence: CASSLRAGGINEQFF. The CDR3 nucleotides read TGTGCCAGCAGCTTAAGGGCAGGGGGAATCAATGAGCAGTTCTTC.